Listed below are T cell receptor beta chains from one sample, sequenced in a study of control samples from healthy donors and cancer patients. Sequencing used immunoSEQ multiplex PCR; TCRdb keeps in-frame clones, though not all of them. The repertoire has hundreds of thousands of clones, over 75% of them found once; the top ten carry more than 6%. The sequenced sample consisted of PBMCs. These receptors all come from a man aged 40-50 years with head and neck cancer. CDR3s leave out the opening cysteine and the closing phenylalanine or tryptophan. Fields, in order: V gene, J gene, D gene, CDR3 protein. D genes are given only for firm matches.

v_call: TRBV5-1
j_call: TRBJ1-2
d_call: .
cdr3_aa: ASSLLLGNYGYT

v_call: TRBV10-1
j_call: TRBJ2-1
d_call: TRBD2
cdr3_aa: ASSESDLAGGFEQF

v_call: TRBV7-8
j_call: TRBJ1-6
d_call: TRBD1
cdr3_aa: ASSGDRRRTRGNSPLH

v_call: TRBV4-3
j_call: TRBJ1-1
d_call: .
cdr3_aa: ASSQAWEVNTEAF

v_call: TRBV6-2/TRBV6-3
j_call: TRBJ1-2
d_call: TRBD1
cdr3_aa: ASSYSQGEDYGYT

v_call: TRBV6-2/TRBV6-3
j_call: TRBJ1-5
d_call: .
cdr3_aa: ASSSRGPGQYQPQH

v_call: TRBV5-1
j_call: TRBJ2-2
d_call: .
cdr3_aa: ASSLRAEGRTGELF

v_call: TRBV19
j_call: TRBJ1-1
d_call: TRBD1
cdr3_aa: ASRDRAYTEAF

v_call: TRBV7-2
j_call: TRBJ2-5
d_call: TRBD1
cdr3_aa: ASSRGQQETQY

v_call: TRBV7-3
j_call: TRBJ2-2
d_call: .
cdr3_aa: ASSPVIGTGRSGELF

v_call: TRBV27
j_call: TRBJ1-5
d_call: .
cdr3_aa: ASRIAINQPQH

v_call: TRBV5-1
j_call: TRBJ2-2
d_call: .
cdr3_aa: ASSWGPSLTGELF

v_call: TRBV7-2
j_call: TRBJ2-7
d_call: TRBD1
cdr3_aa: ASSTGQFEQY

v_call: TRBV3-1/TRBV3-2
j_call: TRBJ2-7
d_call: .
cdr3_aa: ASSQVVGVDEQY

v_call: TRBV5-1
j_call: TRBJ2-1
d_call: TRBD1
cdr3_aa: ASSVGQGAPDEQF

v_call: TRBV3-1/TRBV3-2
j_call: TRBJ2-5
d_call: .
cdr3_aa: ASSQVAETQY

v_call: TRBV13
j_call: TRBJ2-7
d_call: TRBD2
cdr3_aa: ASSSGGAYEQY

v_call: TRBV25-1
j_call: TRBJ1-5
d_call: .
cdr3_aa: ASSEYGAGNQPQH

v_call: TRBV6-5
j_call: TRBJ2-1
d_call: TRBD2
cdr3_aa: ASRREAGGYNEQF

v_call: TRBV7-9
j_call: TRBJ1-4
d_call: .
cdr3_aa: ASSWGRLGEKLF

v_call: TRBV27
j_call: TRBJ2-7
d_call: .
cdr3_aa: ASNPGGAYEQY

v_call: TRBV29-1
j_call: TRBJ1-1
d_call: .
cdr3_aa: SVGQNTEAF

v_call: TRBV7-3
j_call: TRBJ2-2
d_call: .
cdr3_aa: ASSLNGPRTARELF

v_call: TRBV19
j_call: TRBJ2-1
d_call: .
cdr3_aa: ASSIALGAGESSYNEQF

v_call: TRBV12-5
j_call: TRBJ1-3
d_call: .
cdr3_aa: ASGLDPGRGNTIY

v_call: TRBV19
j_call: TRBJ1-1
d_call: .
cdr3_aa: ASSSDHPGDDEAF

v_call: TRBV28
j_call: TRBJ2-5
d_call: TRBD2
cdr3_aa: ASSLYGLAAYTSQETQY

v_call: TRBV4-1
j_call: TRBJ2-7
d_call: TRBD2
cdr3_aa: ASSPGGPGLAGGGGYEQY

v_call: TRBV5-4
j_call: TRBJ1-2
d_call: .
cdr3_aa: ASSLRQPNYGYT

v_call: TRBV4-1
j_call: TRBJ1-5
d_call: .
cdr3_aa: ASSQDPRGSQPQH

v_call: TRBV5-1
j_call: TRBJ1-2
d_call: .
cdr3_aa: ASSLAPIYGYT

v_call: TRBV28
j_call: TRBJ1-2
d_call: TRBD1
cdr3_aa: ASSLSGGYGYT

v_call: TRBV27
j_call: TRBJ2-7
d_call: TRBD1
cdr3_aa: ASSLKQGASYEQY

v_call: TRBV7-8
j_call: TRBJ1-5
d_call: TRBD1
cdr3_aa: ASSHWDSSQPQH

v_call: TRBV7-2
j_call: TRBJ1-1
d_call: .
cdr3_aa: ASSLALGGISRGDTEAF

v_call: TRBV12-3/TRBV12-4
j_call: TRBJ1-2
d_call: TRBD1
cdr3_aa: ASSGTANGYT

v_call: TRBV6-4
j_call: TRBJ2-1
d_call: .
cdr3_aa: ASSDVGGEQF

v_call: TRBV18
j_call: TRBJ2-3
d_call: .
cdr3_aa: ASSPLRDRSTDTQY

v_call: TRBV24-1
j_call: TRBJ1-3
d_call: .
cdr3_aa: ATSDFWASGNTIY

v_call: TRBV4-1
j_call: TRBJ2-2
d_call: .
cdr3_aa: ASRVRGIWGELGELF

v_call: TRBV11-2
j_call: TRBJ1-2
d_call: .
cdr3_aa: ASSIGTSGGYT

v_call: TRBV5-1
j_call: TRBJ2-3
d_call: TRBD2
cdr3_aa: ASTLAGGITDTQY

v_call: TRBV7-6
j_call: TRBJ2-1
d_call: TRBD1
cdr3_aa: ASSSRFGQGIYNEQF

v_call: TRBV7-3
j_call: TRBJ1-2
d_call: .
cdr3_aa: ASSLPRGDNYGYT

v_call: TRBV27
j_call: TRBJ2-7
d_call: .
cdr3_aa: ASSSARADNAYEQY

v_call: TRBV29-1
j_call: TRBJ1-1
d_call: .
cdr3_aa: SVESKGMNTEAF

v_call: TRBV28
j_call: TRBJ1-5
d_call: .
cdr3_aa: ASGLDRDNQPQH

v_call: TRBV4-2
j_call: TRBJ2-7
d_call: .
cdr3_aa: ASSQGVRRNSYEQY

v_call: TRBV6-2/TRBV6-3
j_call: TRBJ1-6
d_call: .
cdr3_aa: ASSQQGSLH

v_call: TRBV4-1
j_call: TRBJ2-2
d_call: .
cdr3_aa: ASSPDSLNTGELF

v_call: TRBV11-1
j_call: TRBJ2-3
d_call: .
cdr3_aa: ASSKYRIPSTDTQY

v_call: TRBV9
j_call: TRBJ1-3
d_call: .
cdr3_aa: ASSVSPEAGNTIY

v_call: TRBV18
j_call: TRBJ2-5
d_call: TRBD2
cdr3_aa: ASSPSPAGGPWVETQY